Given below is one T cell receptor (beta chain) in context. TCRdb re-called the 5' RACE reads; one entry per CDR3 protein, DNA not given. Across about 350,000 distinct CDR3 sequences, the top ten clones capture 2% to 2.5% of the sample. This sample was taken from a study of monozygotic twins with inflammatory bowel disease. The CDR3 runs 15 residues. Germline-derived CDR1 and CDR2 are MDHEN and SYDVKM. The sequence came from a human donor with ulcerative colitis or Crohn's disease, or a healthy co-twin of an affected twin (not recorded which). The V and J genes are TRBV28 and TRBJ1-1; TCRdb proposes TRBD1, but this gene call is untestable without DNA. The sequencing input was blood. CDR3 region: CASSTRQGMNTEAFF.